This T cell receptor (beta chain) was identified in a study of cytomegalovirus exposure and HLA in healthy donors. The study's findings and limits: Later on, an analysis found that several of the most significant clusters appeared to be linked to common viral pathogens, which included parvovirus B19.

Trimming stripped 2 bases from V and 7 bases from J, with 8 bases between. This CDR3 region has 12 residues. CDR1 is MNHNS, CDR2 SASEGT, per germline. The PCR had 60 Vbeta and 13 Jbeta primers. The method was immunoSEQ multiplex PCR; TCRdb's version includes in-frame clones alone and lacks a portion of them. Among around 130,000 clones listed, 80% were seen once. On this clone: Its antigen is currently unknown.

The sequenced sample was PBMCs. V is TRBV6-1 and J is TRBJ1-2; D unclear. The TCR sequence derives from a man between 40 and 49 years old in good health and CMV-seronegative. CDR3 sequence reads: CASSERYSGYTF. The CDR3 DNA sequence: TGTGCCAGCAGTGAAAGGTACAGTGGCTACACCTTC.